The next 4 T cell receptor beta chains were all read from a single sample in a study of cytomegalovirus exposure and HLA in healthy donors. The repertoire was sequenced with immunoSEQ multiplex PCR; TCRdb's copy has only in-frame clones and lacks some. Of over 150,000 clones detected, approximately 87% appear once; the ten largest clones hold roughly 6%. The sequenced material came from PBMCs. These receptor sequences come from a woman in her twenties or thirties in good health and CMV-seronegative.

V is TRBV6-5 and J is TRBJ1-2, with 8 bases matching TRBD1. Germline CDR1 MNHEY, CDR2 SVGAGI. The CDR3 loop spans 13 amino acids. The junction had 4 bases not matched to a gene; V was cut back by 6 bases and J by 4 bases. The CDR3 DNA follows: TGTGCCAGCAGCCCGGACAGGGTCTATGGCTACACCTTC. Translation gives CASSPDRVYGYTF.

The rearrangement joins TRBV5-1 to TRBJ2-3; D is unresolved. Germline CDR1 is SGHRS and CDR2 is YFSETQ. The V and J ends lost 0 bases and 8 bases respectively, with 13 bases between them. The CDR3 loop spans 14 amino acids. The CDR3 loop reads CASSLEGSGSTQYF. The DNA of the CDR3 is TGCGCCAGCAGCTTGGAAGGGTCTGGGTCTACGCAGTATTTT.

The rearrangement links TRBV30 to TRBJ1-1; TRBD1 matches at 7 bases. V gave up 2 bases and J gave up 5 bases; unmatched junction bases: 11. CDR1 and CDR2 from the germline V gene are GTSNPN and SVGIG (reference sequence). The CDR3 contains 15 residues. The CDR3: CAWSLLGQGGTEAFF. CDR3 in DNA: TGTGCCTGGAGTCTTTTGGGGCAGGGGGGTACTGAAGCTTTCTTT.

With respect to this clone: Germline and junction disagree at one end, which may indicate a read error. The J gene is TRBJ1-3, the V gene TRBV2; D not resolved. This CDR3 spans 13 amino acids. Germline V CDR1 and CDR2: SNHLY, FYNNEI. As DNA, the CDR3 is TGTGCCAGCAGCGAAGGTCGAGGAAACACCATATATTTT. It specifies CASSEGRGNTIYF.